These 5 T cell receptor beta chains were all obtained from the same sample, sequenced in a study of blood T cell repertoires in COVID-19. Repertoires were generated with immunoSEQ multiplex PCR, while TCRdb's copy carries only in-frame clones and drops some. In the table there are roughly 130,000 clones, around 83% of which are singletons. Material: PBMCs or T cells enriched from blood (not recorded which). Receptors were obtained from a man aged 45-65 years who had recovered from COVID-19.

In DNA form, the CDR3 reads TGTGCCATCAGTGGGAACGGGGGGGAGCGCAATGAGCAGTTCTTC. It translates to CAISGNGGERNEQFF. The V gene is TRBV10-3, the J gene TRBJ2-1; 8 bases fit TRBD2. CDR3 length: 15 residues. CDR1 and CDR2 from the germline V gene are ENHRY and SYGVKD. With V trimmed by 4 bases and J by 6 bases, 8 bases remained unmatched.

The chain has TRBV11-2 and TRBJ2-3; TRBD2 matches at 7 bases. J gave up 4 bases and V 1 base, and 8 bases lay outside the gene matches. Germline V gene data show CDR1 as SGHAT and CDR2 as FQNNGV. The CDR3 runs to 16 residues. The CDR3 region is CASSLVTSVGSDTQYF. CDR3 nucleotides: TGTGCCAGCAGCTTAGTAACTAGCGTGGGGTCAGATACGCAGTATTTT.

V is TRBV10-3 and J is TRBJ2-7; 11 nucleotides match TRBD2. This CDR3 comprises 15 residues. CDR1 is ENHRY, CDR2 SYGVKD, per germline. V shed 6 bases, J shed 0 bases, and the junction held 4 bases outside the gene matches. The CDR3 reads CAISVAGGSSYEQYF. As DNA, the CDR3 is TGTGCCATCAGCGTAGCGGGGGGGTCCTCCTACGAGCAGTACTTC.

Here the CDR3 DNA reads TGTGCCAGCAGCGAACGGGCGGGATTGTCTGAAAAACTGTTTTTT. This encodes CASSERAGLSEKLFF. J is TRBJ1-4 and V is TRBV5-4; no reliable D call. V was pared by 4 bases and J by 7 bases, with 17 bases between. This CDR3 is 15 amino acids long. The germline V gene has CDR1 SGHNT and CDR2 YYREEE (reference sequence).

This chain connects TRBV27 to TRBJ2-7, with 11 bases matching TRBD1. CDR3 length: 20 amino acids. The V gene end was trimmed by 2 bases and the J gene end by 4 bases; junction bases not matched to a gene: 19. CDR1 is MNHEY and CDR2 is SMNVEV in the germline V gene (reference sequence). DNA of the CDR3: TGTGCCAGCAGTTTACCTATCCGGGACAGGGGGTGTGGATCAAAGTACGAGCAGTACTTC. It codes for CASSLPIRDRGCGSKYEQYF.